The 25 T cell receptor beta chains below come from one sample, sequenced in a study of OX40 agonist ivuxolimab in advanced cancers. Assay: immunoSEQ multiplex PCR; the TCRdb copy retains only in-frame clones and omits some. The sample holds approximately 100,000 clones, about nine tenths seen once. This material consisted of CD4+ or CD8+ T cells sorted from blood, taken in a trial of the OX40 agonist ivuxolimab. The receptors stem from an adult with an advanced solid tumor such as melanoma, head and neck, liver or kidney cancer.

This clone was detected a few times. The J gene is TRBJ1-2, the V gene TRBV7-2; 9 nucleotides align to TRBD1. In germline, CDR1 is SGHTA, CDR2 FQGNSA. The CDR3 consists of 17 residues. V trimming: 1 base; J trimming: 6 bases; junction bases outside the gene matches: 12. The CDR3 DNA reads as TGTGCCAGCAGCTTAGTTGGGACAGGGAATAGGGGTGATGGCTACACCTTC. Protein product: CASSLVGTGNRGDGYTF.

The chain recombines TRBV11-2 with TRBJ2-1; perhaps TRBD2 as D (6 bases). The CDR3 is 14 amino acids. Germline V gene lookup returns CDR1 SGHAT and CDR2 FQNNGV. The V gene lost 6 bases and the J gene lost 7 bases, with 16 bases spanning the gap. CDR3 nucleotide sequence: TGTGCCAGCAGTCTCACGACTAGTTCTAATGAGCAGTTCTTC. This sequence encodes CASSLTTSSNEQFF.

The chain links TRBV5-8 to TRBJ2-5; D is undetermined. Trimming stripped 0 bases from V and 5 bases from J, with 11 bases between. The length of the CDR3 is 14 residues. The germline CDR1 and CDR2 sequences are SGHTS and YDEGEE. The CDR3 DNA is TGTGCCAGCAGCTTGGAGTTCGCCGGGGAGACCCAGTACTTC. Amino acid sequence: CASSLEFAGETQYF.

This chain joins TRBV28 and TRBJ2-7; TRBD2 might be the D (6 bases). CDR1 and CDR2 (germline): MDHEN, SYDVKM. The length of the CDR3 is 14 residues. The V gene lost 6 bases and the J gene lost 6 bases, with 18 bases spanning the gap. The CDR3 here is CASSPLAPRGEQYF. CDR3 nucleotide sequence: TGTGCCAGCAGCCCCCTGGCTCCGCGGGGCGAGCAGTACTTC.

This sequence joins TRBV11-2 and TRBJ2-5, with D unresolved. This CDR3 is 13 amino acids long. Germline-derived CDR1 and CDR2 are SGHAT and FQNNGV. Trimming took off 5 bases at V and 4 bases at J, with 11 bases between the two ends. The CDR3 region has the DNA TGTGCCAGCAGCCCCTTCCTCCTAGAGACCCAGTACTTC. Its translation: CASSPFLLETQYF.

In this sample, this clone turned up once. V usage is TRBV28 and J usage is TRBJ2-2, with 9 bases identical to TRBD2. The CDR3 is 16 residues long. Trimming at V came to 3 bases and at J to 2 bases, leaving 4 bases not matched to a gene. Germline CDR1 is MDHEN and CDR2 is SYDVKM. The CDR3 nucleotides are TGTGCCAGCAGTTTCGGCCTAGCGGGAAACACCGGGGAGCTGTTTTTT. Translated, it gives CASSFGLAGNTGELFF.

CDR3 sequence (DNA): TGTGCCAGCAGCGCCCTGTCTTTAATTGGCACAGATACGCAGTATTTT. This codes for CASSALSLIGTDTQYF. This chain uses TRBV9 with TRBJ2-3; no firm D call. The CDR3 is made up of 16 amino acids. V shed 3 bases and J shed 1 base, with 15 bases lying between them. Germline V lookup: CDR1 SGDLS, CDR2 YYNGEE.

The chain links TRBV6-5 to TRBJ2-5; D gene unclear. The J call is in doubt because the DNA end fits TRBJ2-7 better. CDR1 is MNHEY and CDR2 is SVGAGI in the germline V gene. The CDR3 is 14 amino acids. This CDR3 is CASSLGQHSYEQYF. CDR3 coding DNA: TGTGCCAGCAGTTTGGGTCAACACTCCTACGAGCAGTACTTC.

This clone was recorded once. The chain has TRBV6-1 and TRBJ2-3; 7 bases line up with TRBD1. Trimming took 7 bases from V and 3 from J; bases not matched to a gene: 10. CDR1 and CDR2 (germline): MNHNS, SASEGT. This CDR3 is 15 amino acids long. Here the CDR3 reads CASTSGTALTDTQYF. CDR3 nucleotide sequence: TGTGCCAGCACGTCCGGGACAGCATTAACAGATACGCAGTATTTT.

The chain employs TRBV28 and TRBJ2-3; TRBD2 matches at 9 bases. J lost 5 bases, V lost 8 bases, and 5 bases had no gene match. This CDR3 comprises 13 residues. Germline assignment: CDR1 MDHEN and CDR2 SYDVKM. CDR3 DNA sequence: TGTGCCAGCGGAGCGGGAGGCAGAGATACGCAGTATTTT. Its protein is CASGAGGRDTQYF. The variable domain in full, with the rest retrieved from reference TRBV28 and TRBJ2-3, is DVKVTQSSRYLVKRTGEKVFLECVQDMDHENMFWYRQDPGLGLRLIYFSYDVKMKEKGDIPEGYSVSREKKERFSLILESASTNQTSMYLCASGAGGRDTQYFGPGTRLTVL.

This clone was picked up one time. The V gene is TRBV20-1, the J gene TRBJ1-2; D might be TRBD1 (5 bases). V was pared by 3 bases and J by 7 bases, with 9 bases between. In germline, CDR1 is DFQATT, CDR2 SNEGSKA (reference sequence). CDR3 length: 11 residues. In nucleotides, the CDR3 is TGCAGTGCTAGCTGGGGCCCTGGCTACACCTTC. Protein product: CSASWGPGYTF.

In DNA form, the CDR3 reads TGCGCCAGCAGCCAAGTGCCTGGGGCCAACGTCCTGACTTTC. It codes for CASSQVPGANVLTF. This rearrangement joins TRBV5-1 to TRBJ2-6; D uncertain. Trimming removed 4 bases at V and 2 bases at J, with 7 bases between. The CDR3 is 14 amino acids. Germline V gene data show CDR1 as SGHRS and CDR2 as YFSETQ.

J is TRBJ2-1 and V is TRBV9; 11 bases line up with TRBD2. The J segment lost 4 bases and the V segment lost 4 bases, leaving 4 bases of the junction unmatched. The CDR3 consists of 15 residues. Germline V gene sequence: CDR1 SGDLS, CDR2 YYNGEE. The CDR3 protein is CASSPVAGGYNEQFF. For the CDR3, the DNA is TGTGCCAGCAGCCCGGTAGCGGGAGGGTACAATGAGCAGTTCTTC. The full variable domain, completed using reference TRBV9 and TRBJ2-1, is DSGVTQTPKHLITATGQRVTLRCSPRSGDLSVYWYQQSLDQGLQFLIQYYNGEERAKGNILERFSAQQFPDLHSELNLSSLELGDSALYFCASSPVAGGYNEQFFGPGTRLTVL.

The genes are TRBV4-1 and TRBJ2-5; D remains ambiguous. The CDR3 is 14 residues long. V shed 0 bases and J shed 2 bases, with 7 bases lying between them. Germline V gene sequence: CDR1 MGHRA, CDR2 YSYEKL. Written as DNA, the CDR3 is TGCGCCAGCAGCCAAGACGTTCAGCAAGAGACCCAGTACTTC. Its translation is CASSQDVQQETQYF.

This clone was counted between two and nine times. The chain carries TRBV6-1 and TRBJ1-2; possibly TRBD1 for D (5 bases). The CDR3 loop spans 13 amino acids. The V end was cut by 6 bases, the J end by 9 bases, with 17 bases between. Germline values: CDR1 MNHNS, CDR2 SASEGT. The CDR3 DNA reads as TGTGCCAGCAGACCCGGGACCGAGTCGAGCTACACCTTC. As protein: CASRPGTESSYTF.

The chain couples TRBV19 to TRBJ1-5; tentative D call: TRBD1 (6 bases). The CDR3 runs to 17 residues. CDR1 is LNHDA and CDR2 is SQIVND in the germline V gene (reference sequence). V was cut by 1 base and J by 3 bases, with 16 bases left in between. The DNA of the CDR3 is TGTGCCAGTAGTATAGCCCTGGGGGCGTTGGCCAATCAGCCCCAGCATTTT. Protein product: CASSIALGALANQPQHF.

V is TRBV5-6 and J is TRBJ2-7, with 10 bases aligning to TRBD2. The V and J ends lost 9 bases and 3 bases, in that order; junction bases with no gene match: 9. There are 14 residues in the CDR3. Germline CDR1 is SGHDT and CDR2 is YYEEEE. The CDR3 loop reads CATDLAGDGYEQYF. DNA of the CDR3: TGTGCCACCGACCTAGCGGGAGACGGCTACGAGCAGTACTTC.

V gene TRBV28 combines with J gene TRBJ1-1; maybe TRBD1 (5 bases). This CDR3 spans 13 amino acids. Trimming removed 4 bases at V and 1 base at J, with 7 bases between. Germline lookup yields CDR1 MDHEN and CDR2 SYDVKM. The CDR3 bases are TGTGCCAGCAGTTCGGACAAGAACACTGAAGCTTTCTTT. It encodes CASSSDKNTEAFF.

This rearrangement joins TRBV5-6 to TRBJ2-7; maybe TRBD2 (5 bases). This CDR3 is 13 amino acids long. V was pared by 4 bases and J by 6 bases, with 14 bases between. Per germline, CDR1 SGHDT and CDR2 YYEEEE. In DNA, the CDR3 is TGTGCCAGCAGCCGCGCGGACTGGGCCGAGCAGTACTTC. This codes for CASSRADWAEQYF.

The rearrangement links TRBV6-1 to TRBJ1-5, with no clear D. The CDR3 has 13 residues. Germline lookup yields CDR1 MNHNS and CDR2 SASEGT. Deletions cut 0 bases from V and 8 bases from J, with 8 bases between. The CDR3 DNA is TGTGCCAGCAGTGAAGCGCCCCAGAAGCCCCAGCATTTT. The encoded protein is CASSEAPQKPQHF.

This rearrangement joins TRBV4-3 to TRBJ2-7; no reliable D call. CDR1 is LGHNA, CDR2 YSLEER, per germline. The CDR3 is 17 residues long. V was cut by 4 bases and J by 3 bases, with 22 bases left in between. Written as DNA, the CDR3 is TGCGCCAGCAGCCCCCCTCCGAAGGTCAGGATCCACTACGAGCAGTACTTC. As protein: CASSPPPKVRIHYEQYF.

V is TRBV11-2 and J is TRBJ2-3, with TRBD2 identical over 9 bases. V lost 4 bases and J lost 3; bases outside the gene matches: 5. Germline CDR1 reads SGHAT; CDR2 reads FQNNGV. The CDR3 is 15 residues long. The CDR3 reads CASSYGSGRTDTQYF. CDR3 in DNA: TGTGCCAGCAGCTACGGGAGCGGGAGGACAGATACGCAGTATTTT.

The chain couples TRBV5-6 to TRBJ1-1; no clear D gene. This CDR3 spans 15 amino acids. The V end lost 2 bases, the J end lost 3 bases, and 14 bases lay between the germline ends. In germline, CDR1 is SGHDT, CDR2 YYEEEE. The CDR3 DNA follows: TGTGCCAGCAGCTTTTCCTTCTTCGGGGACACTGAAGCTTTCTTT. This codes for CASSFSFFGDTEAFF.

The V and J genes are TRBV28 and TRBJ2-7; D could derive from TRBD1 or TRBD2 (5 bases each). Trimming removed 1 base at V and 6 bases at J, with 16 bases between. This CDR3 contains 15 residues. CDR1 is MDHEN and CDR2 is SYDVKM in the germline V gene. CDR3: CASSLFGEGTREQYF. CDR3 nucleotide sequence: TGTGCCAGCAGTTTATTCGGAGAAGGGACGCGCGAGCAGTACTTC.

CDR3 protein: CASSLSAQTFNEQFF. The CDR3 coding sequence is TGTGCCAGCAGCTTGTCAGCACAAACTTTCAATGAGCAGTTCTTC. The chain employs TRBV5-8 and TRBJ2-1, with D unclear. The CDR3 runs to 15 residues. Germline V gene lookup returns CDR1 SGHTS and CDR2 YDEGEE. Between the trimmed V and J ends, which lost 1 base and 6 bases, there was a span of 14 bases. Looking up the rest from reference TRBV5-8 and TRBJ2-1 gives the full variable domain: EAGVTQSPTHLIKTRGQQATLRCSPISGHTSVYWYQQALGLGLQFLLWYDEGEERNRGNFPPRFSGRQFPNYSSELNVNALELEDSALYLCASSLSAQTFNEQFFGPGTRLTVL.